This TCR beta chain appears in the sequencing data of a study of beta chain features in type 1 diabetes. Study-level findings and limits: Naive, central memory and regulatory TCRB repertoires appeared more similar among patients than healthy donors.

The CDR3 covers 15 residues. The germline V gene has CDR1 MNHEY and CDR2 SVGAGI. The V and J ends lost 0 bases and 6 bases respectively, with 14 bases between them. The sequenced template was cDNA made from the entire isolated RNA. Several million reads were obtained on average from naive, central memory and regulatory T cell samples. The data were produced by immunoSEQ multiplex PCR, yet TCRdb's version contains in-frame clones alone and is incomplete. In the table there are around 250,000 clones, approximately 14% of which are singletons. This clone was seen just once. The antigen remains unidentified. The identical CDR3 is also encoded by other nucleotide sequences in the sample.

Sequencing input: naive CD4+ T cells from blood. The receptor's source is a woman aged 40-49 years in good health. The V gene is TRBV6-5, the J gene TRBJ1-2; weak D call: TRBD1 (5 bases). This chain's CDR3 is CASSYSGGGADGYTF. In DNA, the CDR3 is TGTGCCAGCAGTTACTCCGGGGGTGGCGCAGATGGCTACACCTTC.